One and the same sample provided the 14 T cell receptor beta chains below, sequenced in a study of T cells in Graves' hyperthyroidism and ophthalmopathy (dated by TCRdb to the late 2010s). The protocol used for the library was multiplex PCR. For sequencing, an Illumina HiSeq 2000 was employed. TCR beta CDR3 regions were amplified from RNA transcripts. The first round of RT-PCR for the TCR CDR3 was performed with the HTBI primer set and the Qiagen OneStep RT-PCR kit. TCRdb applied fastp at Q25 and MiXCR to the public reads, then kept only in-frame beta chains. Each record represents a unique CDR3 protein, reported with the most common genes and DNA among its rows. Present in this sample are about 360,000 distinct CDR3 sequences, roughly 13% of which were seen just once. Together, the top ten hold 9.2% of the sample. Sample: blood. The receptors derive from a woman under 30 with Graves' hyperthyroidism.

V and J are TRBV6-2 or TRBV6-3 and TRBJ1-1; TRBD1 might be the D (5 bases). CDR1 is MNHEY, CDR2 SVGEGT, per germline. The V gene lost 8 bases and the J gene lost 4 bases, with 38 bases spanning the gap. The CDR3 is 21 residues long. The CDR3 DNA follows: TGTGCCAGCTCGCACCGCCGCGCAGGGCCCTCCCAGAGCGCGGAGGGCACTGAAGCTTTCTTT. Translation: CASSHRRAGPSQSAEGTEAFF.

This clonotype has more than one count but fewer than ten. The J gene is TRBJ1-5, the V gene TRBV5-5; D gene ambiguous. This CDR3 region has 15 residues. Looked up from germline, CDR1 is SGHKS and CDR2 is YYEKEE (reference sequence). Trimming pared 2 bases from V and 0 bases from J, leaving 9 bases between. This CDR3 reads CASSLSGNSNQPQHF. The CDR3 coding sequence is TGTGCCAGCAGCTTATCGGGGAATAGCAATCAGCCCCAGCATTTT.

This clonotype was seen repeatedly, ten times or more. The V gene is TRBV2, the J gene TRBJ2-7; no firm D call. Per germline, CDR1 SNHLY and CDR2 FYNNEI. This CDR3 comprises 13 residues. Trimming cost V 5 bases and J 0 bases, with 8 bases left between them. CDR3 amino acids: CASSPDHSYEQYF. The CDR3 nucleotides are TGTGCCAGCAGTCCGGACCACTCCTACGAGCAGTACTTC.

This clonotype came up many times. The chain recombines TRBV6-5 with TRBJ2-3; a weak D match, TRBD1 (6 bases). Germline CDR1 MNHEY, CDR2 SVGAGI. Trimming cost V 2 bases and J 3 bases, with 15 bases left between them. CDR3 length: 16 amino acids. The CDR3 is CASSYAGRGVTDTQYF. CDR3 coding DNA: TGTGCCAGCAGTTACGCTGGCAGGGGTGTAACAGATACGCAGTATTTT.

The sample holds many counts of this clonotype. The rearrangement links TRBV7-2 to TRBJ2-1; D is uncertain. CDR3 length: 16 residues. V lost 2 bases to trimming and J lost 0 bases, with 11 bases between them. CDR1 is SGHTA and CDR2 is FQGNSA in the germline V gene. CDR3 protein: CASSLFPVSSYNEQFF. The CDR3 DNA is TGTGCCAGCAGCTTATTTCCGGTGAGCTCCTACAATGAGCAGTTCTTC.

This clonotype showed up many times. The V gene is TRBV20-1, the J gene TRBJ2-1; D may be TRBD1 or TRBD2 (6 bases each). Trimming stripped 5 bases from V and 9 bases from J, with 20 bases between. Germline CDR1 reads DFQATT; CDR2 reads SNEGSKA (reference sequence). This CDR3 has 14 amino acids. CDR3 sequence reads: CSAGILGGVIEQFF. As DNA, the CDR3 is TGCAGTGCTGGGATTTTGGGGGGCGTAATTGAGCAGTTCTTC.

This clonotype was counted at least ten times. This chain uses TRBV20-1 with TRBJ1-2; 7 nucleotides match TRBD1. Germline CDR1 is DFQATT and CDR2 is SNEGSKA (reference sequence). The J segment lost 6 bases and the V segment lost 2 bases, leaving 9 bases of the junction unmatched. CDR3 length equals 14 residues. CDR3 sequence: CSARIGTALDGYTF. DNA of the CDR3: TGCAGTGCTAGAATAGGGACAGCCCTGGATGGCTACACCTTC.

This clonotype was detected ten times or more. The V gene is TRBV7-9, the J gene TRBJ2-5; 9 nucleotides align to TRBD1. Germline CDR1 is SEHNR and CDR2 is FQNEAQ (reference sequence). The CDR3 spans 15 residues. After removal of 5 bases from V and 2 bases from J, the junction contained 6 bases not matched to a gene. CDR3 nucleotides: TGTGCCAGCAGCCGAAGACAGGGGGGTCAAGAGACCCAGTACTTC. Its protein is CASSRRQGGQETQYF.

This clonotype came up a few times. This chain links TRBV6-6 with TRBJ2-1; perhaps TRBD2 as D (7 bases). CDR1 and CDR2 (germline): MNHNY, SVGAGI (reference sequence). The CDR3 runs 14 residues. V shed 2 bases and J shed 6 bases, with 11 bases lying between them. CDR3 DNA sequence: TGTGCCAGCAGTTACCCGGGGGGCCGCAATGAGCAGTTCTTC. It yields the protein CASSYPGGRNEQFF.

This clonotype was seen many times. V gene TRBV20-1 combines with J gene TRBJ2-3, with 10 bases identical to TRBD2. CDR3 length: 14 amino acids. Trimming took 6 bases from V and 3 from J; bases not matched to a gene: 6. Germline CDR1 DFQATT, CDR2 SNEGSKA (reference sequence). Here the CDR3 reads CSAPLAGVTDTQYF. In DNA form, the CDR3 reads TGCAGTGCCCCCCTAGCGGGAGTAACAGATACGCAGTATTTT.

This clonotype was seen repeatedly, ten times or more. The chain couples TRBV6-6 to TRBJ1-3, with D perhaps matching TRBD1 (5 bases). Germline-derived CDR1 and CDR2 are MNHNY and SVGAGI (reference sequence). CDR3 length: 15 residues. V lost 0 bases and J lost 4, with 10 bases in between. The CDR3 protein is CASSYSRQIGNTIYF. DNA for the CDR3: TGTGCCAGCAGTTACTCTAGACAGATCGGAAACACCATATATTTT.

For this clonotype: A much larger clone is a single base away; this may be a read error. The CDR3 DNA reads TGCGCCAGCAGCTTGGCCCTTGCCGAAGGTGGAAACACCATATATTTT. Residues: CASSLALAEGGNTIYF. J is TRBJ1-3 and V is TRBV5-1; no definite D call. The germline V and J ends were trimmed by 0 bases and 3 bases, with 13 bases remaining between them. The CDR3 extends over 16 amino acids. Germline-derived CDR1 and CDR2 are SGHRS and YFSETQ.

This clonotype was found many times. The chain links TRBV20-1 to TRBJ2-7; 10 bases align to TRBD2. CDR3 length: 15 residues. Trimming at V came to 3 bases and at J to 1 base, leaving 6 bases not matched to a gene. Germline V gives CDR1 DFQATT, CDR2 SNEGSKA (reference sequence). CDR3 sequence reads: CSASAPAGGSYEQYF. The CDR3 DNA reads TGCAGTGCTAGCGCCCCAGCGGGAGGGTCCTACGAGCAGTACTTC.

At least ten counts were recorded for this clonotype. The chain is built from TRBV29-1 and TRBJ2-5, with TRBD1 identical over 9 bases. This CDR3 spans 13 amino acids. V gave up 6 bases and J gave up 5 bases; unmatched junction bases: 7. The germline CDR1 and CDR2 sequences are SQVTM and ANQGSEA. The CDR3 spells CSVQQGATETQYF. The CDR3 nucleotides read TGCAGCGTGCAACAGGGGGCAACGGAGACCCAGTACTTC.